The subject of this entry is one T cell receptor beta chain. The specificity of this receptor is unknown. No base-level quality is on record; no much larger clone is a single base apart. The data derive from a study of vaccination and CD4 T cells after COVID-19 (dated by TCRdb to between 2021 and 2023). Study-level background: Convalescent patients had a positive SARS-CoV-2 result on nasal swab PCR, and of these patients, some ten had mild disease and one had severe disease. The convalescent cohort included six males and four females, with two Hispanic individuals, seven Caucasians, two Asians and one multiracial person. Two doses of either the Pfizer-BioNTech BNT162b2 vaccine (n=8) or the Moderna mRNA-1273 vaccine (n=2) were administered to participants. Post-COVID blood samples were collected from convalescent patients a median of roughly 100 days after diagnosis, with a range of roughly 30 to 170 days. Post-vaccine blood samples were taken a median of around 68 days after the second vaccine dose, with a range of roughly 14 to 241 days. The cultures were stimulated with overlapping spike peptide pools from SARS-CoV-2 and from the common cold coronaviruses HCoV-NL63, HCoV-OC43 and HCoV-229E. In control cultures, a CEFX viral epitope pool was used as positive control, an HIV-1 Nef peptide pool was used as negative control, or no peptide was added. In approximately eleven COVID-19 convalescent patients and a few infection-naive healthy vaccine recipients, the spike-specific CD4+ TCR repertoire before mRNA vaccination was compared with the repertoire after mRNA vaccination. The investigation overall reported the following: Of the vaccine-specific clones found in convalescent patients, nearly all (304 of 307) were mono-reactive for SARS-CoV-2 spike instead of being cross-reactive with common cold coronaviruses. Relatively few convalescent patients were included in the study, and early timepoints after natural infection were not analyzed. In convalescent patients, a median approximately 83% of post-vaccine SARS-CoV-2-reactive clones were detected only after vaccination, suggesting vaccine-specific priming. The median number of SARS-CoV-2-reactive clonotypes rose from about 19 after infection to a few dozen after vaccination, but the change was not significant.

The library was made by PCR. TCR sequencing of DNA from cultured CD4+ T cells used the Oncomine TCR Beta short-read assay at the Johns Hopkins FTIC core. The QIAamp micro DNA kit was used to extract genomic DNA from the cultured CD4+ T cells. Oncomine TCR Beta libraries from cultured CD4+ T cells were pooled using unique dual indexes and sequenced on an Illumina iSeq 100. In the paper's pipeline: Non-productive sequences were removed, and CDR3s that did not start with C, did not end with F or W, or were shorter than 7 amino acids were discarded. The MANAFEST web application identified antigen-specific clonotypes by comparing peptide-stimulated wells against reference wells and other culture wells. For a clone to be called positive, the clone needed an FDR below 0.05, an odds ratio above 5, and a productive frequency above 0.1% in at least two of three replicate wells. A clonotype counted as cross-reactive if it showed significant expansion both in the SARS-CoV-2 spike wells and in at least one common cold coronavirus spike condition. CDR3 homology was assessed with Levenshtein distances (stringdist) and unrooted phylogenetic trees (ape) in R version 3.6.1. The public reads were run again by TCRdb, first through fastp at Q25 and then through MiXCR, and only productive beta chains were kept. Each record represents a unique CDR3 protein, reported with the most common genes and DNA among its rows. These V and J calls are TCRdb output, not the study's own analysis. This sample is represented by around 19,000 distinct CDR3 sequences; approximately 40% of them were singletons. In total, the top ten clones hold 2.5% to 3.5% of the sample.

The CDR3 covers 16 residues, taking in both the cysteine and the phenylalanine. Here the CDR3 DNA is all that survives: 48 bases in frame from base 1. In the germline V gene (reference sequence), CDR1 corresponds to SEHNR and CDR2 to FQNEAQ. For this chain, trimming is 5 bases at the V end and 4 bases at the J end, and the number of junction bases without a gene match is 9. The sample's treatment or condition label is to be understood as: approximately nine-day PBMC culture with coronavirus spike peptide pools or control peptides (ViraFEST assay). The ViraFEST assay was used in the study, in which antigen-specific T cells were expanded with peptide pools and expanded clonotypes were subsequently identified by TCR sequencing. The positive SARS-CoV-2 PCR tests of the convalescent patients were dated from March to December 2020, before the Alpha, Beta and Delta variants emerged in the United States. Each well held 2.2 million or so PBMCs cultured with approximately 9.1 ug/ml peptide pools in IMDM containing approximately 5% human AB serum and roughly 9.3 IU/ml IL-2. Half of the culture medium was replaced with fresh IL-2-containing medium on days 3 and 7. CD4+ T cells were isolated after roughly 9 days of culture through negative selection using the EasySep CD4+ T cell isolation kit. PBMCs were separated from whole blood using Ficoll-Paque Plus gradient centrifugation and then either used fresh or cryopreserved at -140C. Triplicate wells were generally used for each culture condition.

Sequencing used CD4+ T cells from blood, cultured in vitro, obtained after SARS-CoV-2 vaccination. This sequence originates from a human donor who had recovered from COVID-19. The chain is made from TRBV7-9 and TRBJ2-1, and 9 junction bases match TRBD1. The bases read TGTGCCAGCAGCGTCGGACAGGGGACAAATTACAATGAGCAGTTCTTC. It translates to CASSVGQGTNYNEQFF.